The 30 T cell receptor beta chains below were found in one sample sequenced in a study of cytomegalovirus exposure and HLA in healthy donors (TCRdb year 2017). Receptor amplification or capture employed the immunoSEQ multiplex PCR assay. The multiplex PCR relied on a mix of 60 forward primers for TCR Vbeta segments and 13 reverse primers for TCR Jbeta segments. TCRdb provides this immuneACCESS table in a form limited to in-frame rearrangements. Some clones are lacking; in checked studies, under half of them reflect an unresolved V gene, and why the rest are absent is not known. The sample yields 200,000 or so clones; over 65% were counted once. Together, the top ten hold 15% to 17% of the sample. Sequencing input: PBMCs. These TCRs come from a man aged 35-49 years in good health and CMV-seronegative.

Note on this clone: The junction differs from germline at one of its ends, possibly a read error. The rearrangement joins TRBV7-2 to TRBJ2-1; possibly TRBD1 for D (6 bases). CDR1 and CDR2 (germline): SGHTA, FQGNSA. This CDR3 is 12 amino acids long. The CDR3 region has the DNA TGTGCCAGCAGCTTTTCGACGGCTTCAGGGGTCTTC. As protein: CASSFSTASGVF.

The J gene is TRBJ1-1, the V gene TRBV7-3; D is possibly TRBD1 (6 bases). From germline, CDR1 is SGHTA and CDR2 FQGTGA. CDR3 size: 12 residues. V gave up 2 bases and J gave up 8 bases, with 9 bases separating them. CDR3: CASSLETGEAFF. CDR3 coding DNA: TGTGCCAGCAGCTTAGAGACAGGCGAAGCTTTCTTT.

The chain couples TRBV7-6 to TRBJ1-1; 10 nucleotides align to TRBD1. V lost 1 base to trimming and J lost 0 bases; unmatched junction nucleotides: 2. The CDR3 covers 16 residues. Germline V CDR1 and CDR2: SGHVS, FNYEAQ. The CDR3 loop reads CASSLGTGGMNTEAFF. Here the CDR3 DNA reads TGTGCCAGCAGCTTAGGGACAGGGGGGATGAACACTGAAGCTTTCTTT.

This sequence joins TRBV5-4 and TRBJ2-3; TRBD2 matches at 11 bases. Per germline, CDR1 SGHNT and CDR2 YYREEE (reference sequence). The CDR3 loop spans 16 amino acids. Trimming removed 4 bases from V and 4 bases from J; junction bases left unmatched: 8. Written as DNA, the CDR3 is TGTGCCAGCAGCAACGTAGCGGGAGGGCCCGCAGATACGCAGTATTTT. It translates to CASSNVAGGPADTQYF.

The chain is built from TRBV1 and TRBJ2-7; the table gives TRBD2 as D, unverified against the DNA. TRBV1 is an annotated pseudogene. The CDR3 is 18 residues long. Written as DNA, the CDR3 is TGCACCAGCAGCCCTGAGTGCAGGGGACTAGCGAGCTCCTACGAGCAGTACTTC. Encoded protein: CTSSPECRGLASSYEQYF.

V is TRBV2 and J is TRBJ1-5; the D gene is possibly TRBD1 (6 bases). The CDR3 contains 14 residues. From germline, CDR1 is SNHLY and CDR2 FYNNEI. V lost 7 bases and J lost 1, with 11 bases in between. The CDR3 here is CASTTGMSNQPQHF. CDR3 nucleotides: TGTGCCAGCACCACAGGGATGAGCAATCAGCCCCAGCATTTT. Filled out from reference TRBV2 and TRBJ1-5, the complete variable domain reads EPEVTQTPSHQVTQMGQEVILRCVPISNHLYFYWYRQILGQKVEFLVSFYNNEISEKSEIFDDQFSVERPDGSNFTLKIRSTKLEDSAMYFCASTTGMSNQPQHFGDGTRLSIL.

This chain connects TRBV21-1 to TRBJ1-2; the table names TRBD1, a call not compared with the DNA. TRBV21-1 constitutes a pseudogene. The CDR3 length is 15 residues. The CDR3 sequence: CASSKVSRAIYGYTF. CDR3 coding DNA: TGTGCCAGCAGCAAAGTAAGCAGGGCAATATATGGCTACACCTTC.

The J gene is TRBJ1-3, the V gene TRBV7-9; D remains unclear. Germline V lookup: CDR1 SEHNR, CDR2 FQNEAQ (reference sequence). Trimming pared 5 bases from V and 4 bases from J, leaving 12 bases between. The CDR3 has 14 residues. CDR3 DNA sequence: TGTGCCAGCAGCCCAGGTGGCAGGGGAAACACCATATATTTT. Its protein is CASSPGGRGNTIYF.

The chain carries TRBV20-1 and TRBJ2-1; D may be TRBD2 (5 bases). Trimming took 3 bases from V and 10 from J, leaving 10 bases between them. Germline-derived CDR1 and CDR2 are DFQATT and SNEGSKA (reference sequence). The CDR3 is 11 amino acids. CDR3 region: CSASPAEEQFF. CDR3 DNA sequence: TGCAGTGCTAGCCCAGCGGAAGAGCAGTTCTTC.

The CDR3 DNA reads TGTGCCAGCAGCTTGGGAGGGGGGGGCGGTGAAGCTTTCTTT. Translated, it gives CASSLGGGGGEAFF. J is TRBJ1-1 and V is TRBV5-5; possible D gene TRBD1, 6 bases. This CDR3 is built from 14 residues. Trimming removed 0 bases at V and 7 bases at J, with 13 bases between. Per the germline V gene, CDR1 is SGHKS and CDR2 is YYEKEE (reference sequence).

The sample holds a few counts of this clone. The V and J genes are TRBV4-3 and TRBJ1-3, with D perhaps matching TRBD1 (6 bases). V was trimmed by 0 bases and J by 7 bases, leaving 13 bases between them. The germline V gene has CDR1 LGHNA and CDR2 YSLEER. There are 15 residues in the CDR3. Here the CDR3 DNA reads TGCGCCAGCAGCCAAGATCAGGGGCAGGTTAACACCATATATTTT. It codes for CASSQDQGQVNTIYF.

The rearrangement joins TRBV5-6 to TRBJ2-7, with 7 nucleotides matching TRBD1. The CDR3 runs 15 residues. V shed 4 bases and J 6 bases; nucleotides not matched to a gene: 13. CDR1 is SGHDT and CDR2 is YYEEEE in the germline V gene. The CDR3 nucleotides are TGTGCCAGCAGCCGACAGGGTCGCGGCGGATTCGAGCAGTACTTC. Its translation: CASSRQGRGGFEQYF.

The chain links TRBV25-1 to TRBJ2-1; TRBD2 agrees at 12 bases. This CDR3 contains 17 residues. V trimming: 1 base; J trimming: 4 bases; junction bases outside the gene matches: 5. Germline assignment: CDR1 MGHDK and CDR2 SYGVNS. In DNA form, the CDR3 reads TGTGCCAGCAGTGAATGGACTAGCGGGGCCCTGTACAATGAGCAGTTCTTC. It encodes CASSEWTSGALYNEQFF.

The chain joins TRBV19 to TRBJ1-5; D possibly corresponds to TRBD1 (6 bases). Trimming cost V 6 bases and J 6 bases, with 9 bases left between them. This CDR3 region has 12 residues. The germline V gene has CDR1 LNHDA and CDR2 SQIVND (reference sequence). The CDR3, as DNA: TGTGCCAGTAGACAGGGCGTTCAGCCCCAGCATTTT. It translates to CASRQGVQPQHF.

V usage is TRBV5-6 and J usage is TRBJ2-7, with 12 bases fitting TRBD2. V was pared by 4 bases and J by 2 bases, with 7 bases of the junction left unmatched. The CDR3 is 16 residues long. Germline V gives CDR1 SGHDT, CDR2 YYEEEE. CDR3 DNA: TGTGCCAGCAGCCCCAAGACTAGCGGGGGACCCTACGAGCAGTACTTC. This sequence encodes CASSPKTSGGPYEQYF.

For this clone: An end of the junction differs from the germline gene, which may be a read error. Other DNA sequences in the sample encode the same CDR3. V is TRBV28 and J is TRBJ1-2, with unresolved D. Germline V gives CDR1 MDHEN, CDR2 SYDVKM. This CDR3 has 13 amino acids. CDR3 region: CASSLLHLYGYTF. The CDR3, as DNA: TGTGCCAGCAGCTTATTACATCTTTATGGCTACACCTTC.

The CDR3 DNA reads TGTGCCAGCAGCTTGGGGAGGGGGGGTAGGAAGGAGACCCAGTACTTC. Translation: CASSLGRGGRKETQYF. The V gene is TRBV5-6, the J gene TRBJ2-5, with a possible D match to TRBD2 (7 bases). The V end was cut by 0 bases, the J end by 5 bases, with 17 bases between. The CDR3 length is 16 residues. Looked up from germline, CDR1 is SGHDT and CDR2 is YYEEEE.

The chain links TRBV4-1 to TRBJ1-1, with D possibly matching TRBD1 (5 bases). V was clipped by 1 base and J by 0 bases, with 15 bases between them. This CDR3 contains 17 residues. Germline V CDR1 and CDR2: MGHRA, YSYEKL. CDR3 nucleotides: TGCGCCAGCAGCCAAGGGACCGTAAACAGGTTGAACACTGAAGCTTTCTTT. Encoded protein: CASSQGTVNRLNTEAFF.

This clone has only one observation. The chain is built from TRBV10-1 and TRBJ2-7, with 8 bases that match TRBD2. There are 18 residues in the CDR3. Germline V CDR1 and CDR2: WNHNN, SYGVQD (reference sequence). V dropped 3 bases and J dropped 2; count of bases not matched to a gene: 15. The CDR3 sequence: CASSDKRSPAGGAYEQYF. The CDR3 nucleotides are TGCGCCAGCAGTGATAAGAGAAGTCCGGCGGGAGGCGCCTACGAGCAGTACTTC.

The V call is TRBV9, the J call TRBJ1-5; TRBD1 agrees at 7 bases. There are 14 residues in the CDR3. Losses at the gene ends were 4 bases for V and 1 base for J; bases not matched to a gene: 2. The germline CDR1 and CDR2 sequences are SGDLS and YYNGEE. CDR3 protein: CASSSTGSNQPQHF. In DNA, the CDR3 is TGTGCCAGCAGCTCGACAGGGAGCAATCAGCCCCAGCATTTT.

This chain connects TRBV25-1 to TRBJ1-2, with unresolved D. This CDR3 comprises 15 residues. The germline V and J ends were trimmed by 3 bases and 6 bases, with 17 bases remaining between them. The germline V gene has CDR1 MGHDK and CDR2 SYGVNS. Here the CDR3 reads CASSDPARKFHGYTF. Written as DNA, the CDR3 is TGTGCCAGCAGTGATCCCGCTAGGAAATTTCATGGCTACACCTTC.

The chain joins TRBV9 to TRBJ2-5, with 10 bases matching TRBD2. The germline V gene has CDR1 SGDLS and CDR2 YYNGEE. There are 15 residues in the CDR3. The V segment lost 5 bases and the J segment 3 bases; nucleotides outside the gene matches: 7. The CDR3 sequence is CASSAAGGLKETQYF. For the CDR3, the DNA is TGTGCCAGCAGTGCAGCGGGGGGGCTTAAAGAGACCCAGTACTTC.

In DNA, the CDR3 is TGTGCCAGCAGCTTAACAACAGGGGGTGAGCAGTTCTTC. This gives the protein CASSLTTGGEQFF. J is TRBJ2-1 and V is TRBV7-3; 8 nucleotides match TRBD1. V was pared by 0 bases and J by 9 bases, with 1 base of the junction left unmatched. The CDR3 contains 13 residues. Germline V gene data show CDR1 as SGHTA and CDR2 as FQGTGA. Combining the CDR3 with reference TRBV7-3 and TRBJ2-1 gives the whole variable domain GAGVSQTPSNKVTEKGKYVELRCDPISGHTALYWYRQSLGQGPEFLIYFQGTGAADDSGLPNDRFFAVRPEGSVSTLKIQRTERGDSAVYLCASSLTTGGEQFFGPGTRLTVL.

This clone was seen once. This chain connects TRBV11-3 to TRBJ2-6; a possible D gene is TRBD1 (6 bases). Between the trimmed V and J ends, which lost 5 bases and 0 bases, there was a span of 11 bases. CDR1 SGHNT and CDR2 YENEEA come from the germline V gene. The CDR3 totals 16 residues. CDR3 DNA sequence: TGTGCCAGCAGCACCGGACAGCGCTCTGGGGCCAACGTCCTGACTTTC. Its protein product is CASSTGQRSGANVLTF.

The CDR3 nucleotides are TGCAGCGTTTACCTCGTAGCGGGAGCAGGTGGTAATGAGCAGTTCTTC. Translated, it gives CSVYLVAGAGGNEQFF. The rearrangement uses TRBV29-1 and TRBJ2-1; 9 nucleotides match TRBD2. CDR3 length: 16 amino acids. Germline V gene sequence: CDR1 SQVTM, CDR2 ANQGSEA. With 5 bases clipped from V and 7 bases from J, the junction kept 15 bases outside the gene matches.

The chain couples TRBV7-9 to TRBJ2-5; TRBD2 aligns across 10 bases. V dropped 5 bases and J dropped 4; count of bases not matched to a gene: 7. The CDR3 is made up of 15 amino acids. CDR1 is SEHNR, CDR2 FQNEAQ, per germline (reference sequence). CDR3 in DNA: TGTGCCAGCAGCGCGGGACTAGCGTTATTAGAGACCCAGTACTTC. Residues: CASSAGLALLETQYF.

V gene TRBV7-9 combines with J gene TRBJ1-5, with 12 bases matching TRBD1. The CDR3 consists of 13 residues. With 3 bases clipped from V and 15 bases from J, the junction kept 6 bases outside the gene matches. CDR1 and CDR2 from the germline V gene are SEHNR and FQNEAQ (reference sequence). The CDR3 reads CASSLGTGGPVHF. The DNA for the CDR3 is TGTGCCAGCAGCTTGGGGACAGGGGGCCCGGTGCATTTT.

The gene calls are TRBV19 and TRBJ1-1, with unresolved D. The CDR3 extends over 14 amino acids. V lost 5 bases to trimming and J lost 3 bases, with 13 bases between them. CDR1 is LNHDA, CDR2 SQIVND, per germline (reference sequence). DNA for the CDR3: TGTGCCAGTAGTTGGCCCGAACAGTACACTGAAGCTTTCTTT. This encodes CASSWPEQYTEAFF.

The gene calls are TRBV28 and TRBJ1-4, with no clear D. CDR3 size: 14 residues. CDR1 MDHEN and CDR2 SYDVKM come from the germline V gene. V was shortened by 3 bases and J by 8 bases, with 13 bases between the two germline ends. The CDR3 reads CASSLPTRREKLFF. CDR3 in DNA: TGTGCCAGCAGTTTGCCGACCCGGCGGGAAAAACTGTTTTTT. The whole variable domain, remainder taken from reference TRBV28 and TRBJ1-4, is DVKVTQSSRYLVKRTGEKVFLECVQDMDHENMFWYRQDPGLGLRLIYFSYDVKMKEKGDIPEGYSVSREKKERFSLILESASTNQTSMYLCASSLPTRREKLFFGSGTQLSVL.

The V call is TRBV5-5, the J call TRBJ2-1; TRBD2 matches at 12 bases. Germline CDR1 reads SGHKS; CDR2 reads YYEKEE (reference sequence). Trimming took 4 bases from V and 5 from J; bases not matched to a gene: 7. The CDR3 runs 16 residues. The CDR3 DNA is TGTGCCAGCAGCCGGCTAGCGGGAGGGTATAACAATGAGCAGTTCTTC. Protein sequence: CASSRLAGGYNNEQFF.